These 18 T cell receptor beta chains share one sample of origin, sequenced in a study of shared clonotypes between healthy human individuals (dated by TCRdb to the early 2020s). Libraries were made using the immunoSEQ multiplex PCR assay. This is the immuneACCESS table as TCRdb keeps it, with only in-frame sequences that have V and J called. A part of the clones is gone; compared with another copy, unresolved V genes explain less than half, and the rest is unexplained. For this sample the table gives around 990,000 clones, of which 70% to 85% were detected only once. The ten largest clones add up to 0.89% of the sample. Sequenced material: memory CD4+ T cells from PBMCs. The sample's cell subset or site label, in plain terms: CD45RA-negative fraction. The receptor source for this set is a man between 18 and 35 years old in good health. Some clones in this sample may be carry-over from other donors' samples.

This clone has at least ten counts. V gene TRBV28 combines with J gene TRBJ2-3; 14 nucleotides agree with TRBD2. The germline CDR1 and CDR2 sequences are MDHEN and SYDVKM. Unmatched junction bases numbered 10, after V lost 3 bases and J lost 2 bases. This CDR3 contains 19 residues. The CDR3 spells CASSLDRGLAGALTDTQYF. The CDR3 nucleotides read TGTGCCAGCAGTTTGGACCGGGGACTAGCGGGAGCCCTCACAGATACGCAGTATTTT.

The V call is TRBV19, the J call TRBJ2-3; D is unresolved. CDR1 is LNHDA and CDR2 is SQIVND in the germline V gene (reference sequence). This CDR3 region has 15 residues. Between the trimmed V and J ends, which lost 5 bases and 0 bases, there was a span of 12 bases. The CDR3 coding sequence is TGTGCCAGTAGTGCGCGACTGGCCAGCACAGATACGCAGTATTTT. Its protein is CASSARLASTDTQYF.

The genes are TRBV5-6 and TRBJ1-3; TRBD1 matches at 8 bases. V lost 1 base, J lost 0 bases, and 0 bases stayed unmatched. The CDR3 has 15 residues. Germline V gene sequence: CDR1 SGHDT, CDR2 YYEEEE. CDR3 nucleotide sequence: TGTGCCAGCAGCTTGACAGGGGGCTCTGGAAACACCATATATTTT. Translated: CASSLTGGSGNTIYF.

The rearrangement uses TRBV21-1 and TRBJ2-4; the D call of TRBD2 is as the table states it, not checked on the DNA. TRBV21-1 has pseudogene status. The CDR3 is made up of 19 amino acids. As DNA, the CDR3 is TGTGCCAGCAGCAAAAAAGGAAAGCGGGGTCTTTTAGCCAAAAACATTCAGTACTTC. Protein: CASSKKGKRGLLAKNIQYF.

Worth noting for this clone: Other DNA sequences in this sample translate to the same CDR3. This chain uses TRBV5-1 with TRBJ2-7, with TRBD1 identical over 7 bases. The CDR3 is made up of 13 amino acids. Unmatched junction bases numbered 3, after V lost 4 bases and J lost 2 bases. Germline V gene data show CDR1 as SGHRS and CDR2 as YFSETQ. The CDR3 DNA follows: TGCGCCAGCAGCAGGACAGGCACCTACGAGCAGTACTTC. The encoded protein is CASSRTGTYEQYF.

The rearrangement joins TRBV30 to TRBJ2-7, with 16 bases matching TRBD2. The CDR3 has 18 amino acids. Per the germline V gene, CDR1 is GTSNPN and CDR2 is SVGIG (reference sequence). V was clipped by 2 bases and J by 0 bases; unmatched bases: 7. Here the CDR3 reads CAWSKPGLAGGSSYEQYF. CDR3 sequence (DNA): TGTGCCTGGAGTAAGCCGGGACTAGCGGGAGGGTCCTCCTACGAGCAGTACTTC.

This chain links TRBV6-5 with TRBJ2-1, with 9 bases that match TRBD2. Germline V gene lookup returns CDR1 MNHEY and CDR2 SVGAGI. J gave up 7 bases and V 6 bases, and 7 bases lay outside the gene matches. This CDR3 has 14 residues. For the CDR3, the DNA is TGTGCCAGCAGATCCGGGACTAGCCTTAATGAGCAGTTCTTC. Protein sequence: CASRSGTSLNEQFF.

The chain combines TRBV28 with TRBJ1-5; D perhaps matches TRBD1 (5 bases). The CDR3 runs to 15 residues. V lost 0 bases and J lost 6, with 12 bases in between. Germline CDR1 is MDHEN and CDR2 is SYDVKM. This CDR3 reads CASSLWVGESQPQHF. CDR3 in DNA: TGTGCCAGCAGTTTATGGGTAGGGGAGAGTCAGCCCCAGCATTTT.

The gene calls are TRBV28 and TRBJ1-4; possible D gene TRBD1, 5 bases. Per germline, CDR1 MDHEN and CDR2 SYDVKM. There are 16 residues in the CDR3. The germline V and J ends were trimmed by 5 bases and 0 bases, with 13 bases remaining between them. This CDR3 reads CASSDTGVTTNEKLFF. Written as DNA, the CDR3 is TGTGCCAGCAGTGATACAGGCGTTACAACTAATGAAAAACTGTTTTTT.

The rearrangement links TRBV7-9 to TRBJ2-2; D unclear. The CDR3 totals 15 residues. Germline V gene sequence: CDR1 SEHNR, CDR2 FQNEAQ (reference sequence). V was trimmed by 5 bases and J by 5 bases, leaving 15 bases between them. CDR3 protein: CASSRRAETTGELFF. DNA for the CDR3: TGTGCCAGCAGCCGTAGGGCAGAAACAACCGGGGAGCTGTTTTTT.

The chain uses TRBV5-4 and TRBJ1-2; D remains ambiguous. The length of the CDR3 is 12 residues. Between the trimmed V and J ends, which lost 3 bases and 4 bases, there was a span of 7 bases. From germline, CDR1 is SGHNT and CDR2 YYREEE (reference sequence). CDR3 sequence reads: CASSSPAYGYTF. CDR3 DNA: TGTGCCAGCAGCTCCCCAGCCTATGGCTACACCTTC.

This chain uses TRBV23-1 with TRBJ1-5; no definite D call. TRBV23-1 counts as an open reading frame of uncertain function. V gave up 3 bases and J gave up 1 base, with 7 bases separating them. This CDR3 has 14 residues. The CDR3 region is CASSQEMSNQPQHF. CDR3 coding DNA: TGCGCCAGCAGTCAGGAAATGAGCAATCAGCCCCAGCATTTT.

Points on this clone: Other DNA sequences in the same sample also yield this CDR3. This chain connects TRBV5-1 to TRBJ1-5; D gene ambiguous. Germline V gene sequence: CDR1 SGHRS, CDR2 YFSETQ. This CDR3 is 14 amino acids long. Trimming stripped 0 bases from V and 2 bases from J, with 6 bases between. The CDR3 loop reads CASSLDGGNQPQHF. As DNA, the CDR3 is TGCGCCAGCAGCTTGGACGGAGGCAATCAGCCCCAGCATTTT.

The chain recombines TRBV28 with TRBJ1-3; D gene ambiguous. V was shortened by 3 bases and J by 8 bases, with 14 bases between the two germline ends. CDR3 length equals 14 residues. Germline loops: CDR1 MDHEN, CDR2 SYDVKM. CDR3 sequence reads: CASSFLGSRDTIYF. CDR3 in DNA: TGTGCCAGCAGTTTCCTTGGGTCCCGAGACACCATATATTTT. The variable domain in full, with the rest retrieved from reference TRBV28 and TRBJ1-3, is DVKVTQSSRYLVKRTGEKVFLECVQDMDHENMFWYRQDPGLGLRLIYFSYDVKMKEKGDIPEGYSVSREKKERFSLILESASTNQTSMYLCASSFLGSRDTIYFGEGSWLTVV.

This clone was picked up one time. This chain connects TRBV27 to TRBJ2-3; TRBD1 agrees at 8 bases. Germline V gene data show CDR1 as MNHEY and CDR2 as SMNVEV (reference sequence). There are 16 residues in the CDR3. V lost 2 bases and J lost 0; bases outside the gene matches: 4. This CDR3 reads CASSLGTGLSTDTQYF. The CDR3 nucleotides are TGTGCCAGCAGTTTAGGGACAGGTTTGAGCACAGATACGCAGTATTTT.

As concerns this clone: The sample carries other DNA sequences with the same CDR3. The V and J genes are TRBV7-3 and TRBJ2-5; D uncertain. The CDR3 covers 13 residues. The V and J ends lost 0 bases and 2 bases respectively, with 4 bases between them. Per germline, CDR1 SGHTA and CDR2 FQGTGA. This CDR3 reads CASSLTLQETQYF. DNA of the CDR3: TGTGCCAGCAGCTTAACCCTACAAGAGACCCAGTACTTC.

V gene TRBV7-2 combines with J gene TRBJ2-1, with 7 bases matching TRBD2. CDR3 length: 13 residues. Germline lookup yields CDR1 SGHTA and CDR2 FQGNSA. V shed 5 bases and J 3 bases; nucleotides not matched to a gene: 1. CDR3 sequence reads: CASSPGGYNEQFF. In nucleotides, the CDR3 is TGTGCCAGCAGCCCGGGGGGCTACAATGAGCAGTTCTTC.

The chain uses TRBV28 and TRBJ2-7, with TRBD2 matching over 14 bases. Germline V gene sequence: CDR1 MDHEN, CDR2 SYDVKM. The CDR3 runs to 16 residues. V shed 4 bases and J 6 bases; nucleotides not matched to a gene: 8. The CDR3 DNA reads as TGTGCCAGCAGTTCCCAAGGGACTAGCGGGAGTTTCGAGCAGTACTTC. The encoded protein is CASSSQGTSGSFEQYF.